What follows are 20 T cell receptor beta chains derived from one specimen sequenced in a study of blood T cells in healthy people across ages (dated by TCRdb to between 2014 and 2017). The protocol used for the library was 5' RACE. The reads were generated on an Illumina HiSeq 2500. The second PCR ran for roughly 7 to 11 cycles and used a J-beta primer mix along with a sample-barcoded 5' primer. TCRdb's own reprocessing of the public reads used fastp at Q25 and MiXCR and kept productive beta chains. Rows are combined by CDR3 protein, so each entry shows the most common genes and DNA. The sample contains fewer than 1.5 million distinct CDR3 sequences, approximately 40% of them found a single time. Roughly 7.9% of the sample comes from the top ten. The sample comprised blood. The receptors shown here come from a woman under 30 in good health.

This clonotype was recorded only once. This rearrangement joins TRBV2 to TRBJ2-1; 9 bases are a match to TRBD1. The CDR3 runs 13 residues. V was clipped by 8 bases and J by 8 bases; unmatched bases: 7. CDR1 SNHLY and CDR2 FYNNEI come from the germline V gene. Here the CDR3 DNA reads TGTGCCAGCTCCTGGACAGGGGCGGATGAGCAGTTCTTC. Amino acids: CASSWTGADEQFF.

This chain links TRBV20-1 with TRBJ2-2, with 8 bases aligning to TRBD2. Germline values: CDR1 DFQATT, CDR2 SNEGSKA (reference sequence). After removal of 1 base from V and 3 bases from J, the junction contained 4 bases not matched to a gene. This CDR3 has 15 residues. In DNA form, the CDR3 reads TGCAGTGCTAGAGGGGGGACTAGATACACCGGGGAGCTGTTTTTT. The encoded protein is CSARGGTRYTGELFF.

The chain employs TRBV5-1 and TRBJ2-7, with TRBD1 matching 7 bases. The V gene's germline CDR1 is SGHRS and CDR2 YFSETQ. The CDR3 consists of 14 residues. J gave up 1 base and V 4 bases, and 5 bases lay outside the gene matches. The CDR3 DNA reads TGCGCCAGCAGCCCATCGACAGGGTCCTACGAGCAGTACTTC. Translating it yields CASSPSTGSYEQYF.

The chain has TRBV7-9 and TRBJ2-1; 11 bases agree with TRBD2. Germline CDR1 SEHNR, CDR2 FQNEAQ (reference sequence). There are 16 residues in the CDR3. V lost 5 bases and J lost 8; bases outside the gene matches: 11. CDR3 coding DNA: TGTGCCAGCAGCCCTACTAGCGGGAGCTACTTGCATGAGCAGTTCTTC. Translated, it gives CASSPTSGSYLHEQFF.

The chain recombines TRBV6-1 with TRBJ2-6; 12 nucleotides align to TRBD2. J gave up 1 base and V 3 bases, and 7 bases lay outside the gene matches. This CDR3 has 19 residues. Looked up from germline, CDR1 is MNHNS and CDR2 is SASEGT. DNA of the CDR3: TGTGCCAGCAGTGAGCCCTATGGACTAGCGGGATCTGGGGCCAACGTCCTGACTTTC. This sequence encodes CASSEPYGLAGSGANVLTF.

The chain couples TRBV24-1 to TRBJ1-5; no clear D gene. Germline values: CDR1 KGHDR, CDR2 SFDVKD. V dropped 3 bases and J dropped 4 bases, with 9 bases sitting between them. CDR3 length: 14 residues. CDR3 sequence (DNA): TGTGCCACCAGTGATCTTACGGGGAATCAGCCCCAGCATTTT. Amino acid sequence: CATSDLTGNQPQHF.

CDR3 bases: TGCGCCAGCAGCTTGGGCGCGGATAGCACAGATACGCAGTATTTT. Protein: CASSLGADSTDTQYF. The rearrangement links TRBV5-1 to TRBJ2-3; D not resolved. Germline-derived CDR1 and CDR2 are SGHRS and YFSETQ. The CDR3 length is 15 residues. V was clipped by 0 bases and J by 0 bases, with 8 bases between them.

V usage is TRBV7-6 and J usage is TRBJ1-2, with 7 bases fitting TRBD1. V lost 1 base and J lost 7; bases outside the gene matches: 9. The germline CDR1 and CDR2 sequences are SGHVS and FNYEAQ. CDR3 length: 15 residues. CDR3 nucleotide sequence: TGTGCCAGCAGCTTAGTGGAGACAGGGTCTACTGGCTACACCTTC. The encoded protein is CASSLVETGSTGYTF.

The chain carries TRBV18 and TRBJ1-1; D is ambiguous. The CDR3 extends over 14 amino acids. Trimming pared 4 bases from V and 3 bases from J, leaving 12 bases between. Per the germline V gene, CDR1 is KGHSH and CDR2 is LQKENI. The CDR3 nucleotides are TGTGCCAGCTCACTAGCCGAAGGGTACACTGAAGCTTTCTTT. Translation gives CASSLAEGYTEAFF.

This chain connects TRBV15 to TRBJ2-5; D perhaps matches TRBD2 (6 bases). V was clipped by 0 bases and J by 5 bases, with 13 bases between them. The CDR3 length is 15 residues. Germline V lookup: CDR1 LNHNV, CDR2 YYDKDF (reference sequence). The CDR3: CATSRDLIGGETQYF. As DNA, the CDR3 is TGTGCCACCAGCAGAGATTTGATCGGAGGGGAGACCCAGTACTTC.

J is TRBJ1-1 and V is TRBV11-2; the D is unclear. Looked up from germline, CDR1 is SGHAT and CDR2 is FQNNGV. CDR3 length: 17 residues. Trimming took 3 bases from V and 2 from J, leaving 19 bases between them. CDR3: CASSFWTVEGFNTEAFF. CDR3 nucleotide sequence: TGTGCCAGCAGCTTTTGGACCGTGGAAGGGTTTAACACTGAAGCTTTCTTT.

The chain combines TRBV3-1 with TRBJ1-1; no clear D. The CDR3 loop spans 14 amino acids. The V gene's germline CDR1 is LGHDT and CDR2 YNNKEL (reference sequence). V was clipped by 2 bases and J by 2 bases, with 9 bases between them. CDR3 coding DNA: TGTGCCAGCAGCCAATACGGGCAAAACACTGAAGCTTTCTTT. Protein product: CASSQYGQNTEAFF.

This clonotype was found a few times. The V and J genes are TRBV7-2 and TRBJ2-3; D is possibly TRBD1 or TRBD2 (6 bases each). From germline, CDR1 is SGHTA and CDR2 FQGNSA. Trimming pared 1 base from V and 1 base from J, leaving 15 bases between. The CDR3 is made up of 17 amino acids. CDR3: CASSLVGGTPRTDTQYF. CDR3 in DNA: TGTGCCAGCAGCTTAGTAGGGGGGACTCCACGCACAGATACGCAGTATTTT.

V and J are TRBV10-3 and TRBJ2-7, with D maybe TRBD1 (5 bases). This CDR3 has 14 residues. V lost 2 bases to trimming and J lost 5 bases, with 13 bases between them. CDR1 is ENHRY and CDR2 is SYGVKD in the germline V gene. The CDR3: CAISESQGRDEQYF. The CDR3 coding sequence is TGTGCCATCAGTGAGAGTCAGGGAAGGGACGAGCAGTACTTC.

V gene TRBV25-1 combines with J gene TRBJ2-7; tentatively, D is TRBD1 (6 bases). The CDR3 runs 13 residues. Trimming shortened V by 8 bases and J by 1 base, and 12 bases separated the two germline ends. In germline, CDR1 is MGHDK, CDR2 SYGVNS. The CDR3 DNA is TGTGCCAGCGAGAAGACAGGATCCTACGAGCAGTACTTC. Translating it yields CASEKTGSYEQYF.

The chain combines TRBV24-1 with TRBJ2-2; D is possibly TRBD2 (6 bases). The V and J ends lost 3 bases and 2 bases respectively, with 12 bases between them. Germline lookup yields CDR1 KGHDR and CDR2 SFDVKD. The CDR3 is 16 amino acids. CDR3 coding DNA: TGTGCCACCAGTGATGAGGGTAGCGGTAACACCGGGGAGCTGTTTTTT. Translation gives CATSDEGSGNTGELFF.

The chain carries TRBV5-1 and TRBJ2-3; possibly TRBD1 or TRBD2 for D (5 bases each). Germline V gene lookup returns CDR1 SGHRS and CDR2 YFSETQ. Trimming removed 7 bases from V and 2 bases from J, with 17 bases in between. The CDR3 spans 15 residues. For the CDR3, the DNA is TGCGCCAGCTGCAACCCCGGGACCGACACAGATACGCAGTATTTT. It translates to CASCNPGTDTDTQYF.

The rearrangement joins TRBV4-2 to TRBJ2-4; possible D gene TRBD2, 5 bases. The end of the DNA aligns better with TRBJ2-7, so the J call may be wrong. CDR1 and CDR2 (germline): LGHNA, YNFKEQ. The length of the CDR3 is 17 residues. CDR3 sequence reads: CASSLLGIADGTYEQYF. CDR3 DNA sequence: TGTGCCAGCAGCCTGCTCGGGATAGCAGATGGAACCTACGAGCAGTACTTC.

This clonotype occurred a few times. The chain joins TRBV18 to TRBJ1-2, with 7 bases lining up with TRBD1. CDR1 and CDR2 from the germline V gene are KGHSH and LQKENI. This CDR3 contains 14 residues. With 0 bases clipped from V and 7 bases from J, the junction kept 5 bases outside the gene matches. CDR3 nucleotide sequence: TGTGCCAGCTCACCACCGGAGGACAGGTCTGGCTACACCTTC. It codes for CASSPPEDRSGYTF.

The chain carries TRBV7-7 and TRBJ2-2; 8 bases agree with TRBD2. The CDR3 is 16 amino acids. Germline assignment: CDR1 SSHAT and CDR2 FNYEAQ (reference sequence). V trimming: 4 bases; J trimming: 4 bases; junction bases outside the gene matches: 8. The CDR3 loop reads CASSSFTSGRTGELFF. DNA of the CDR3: TGTGCCAGCAGCTCCTTTACTAGCGGACGCACCGGGGAGCTGTTTTTT.